This T cell receptor beta chain was profiled in a study of identifying expanded T cells in peripheral blood. Study outcomes and limitations: Roughly 1.2 clones differed between technical replicates, versus about 17 and 20 over time. Across healthy donors, higher total template counts meant significantly greater roughly 2-week count variance.

Sequenced by immunoSEQ multiplex PCR; TCRdb stores in-frame clones only, minus some. Of roughly 130,000 clones listed, 70% to 90% are singletons. Collection occurred without any documented infections or immune events in donors. Turning to this clone: Its target is not known.

Source material: blood. This receptor was taken from a person aged 18-70 years in good health.

The CDR3 loop is CASSLLGGSNQPQHF. The CDR3 coding sequence is TGTGCCAGCAGTTTACTCGGGGGGAGCAATCAGCCCCAGCATTTT. V usage is TRBV6-6 and J usage is TRBJ1-5; maybe TRBD1 (5 bases). The CDR3 covers 15 residues. Looked up from germline, CDR1 is MNHNY and CDR2 is SVGAGI (reference sequence). Trimming took 4 bases from V and 1 from J, leaving 11 bases between them.